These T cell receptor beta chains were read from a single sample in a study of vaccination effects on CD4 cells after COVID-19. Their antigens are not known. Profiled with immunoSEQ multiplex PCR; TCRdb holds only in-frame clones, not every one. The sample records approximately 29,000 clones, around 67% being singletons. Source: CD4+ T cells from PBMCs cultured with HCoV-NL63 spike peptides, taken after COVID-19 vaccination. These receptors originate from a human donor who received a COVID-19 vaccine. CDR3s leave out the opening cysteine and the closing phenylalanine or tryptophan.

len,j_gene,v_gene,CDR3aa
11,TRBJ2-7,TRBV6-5,ASSAPSFYEQY
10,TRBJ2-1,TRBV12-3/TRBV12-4,ASRSDGGEQF
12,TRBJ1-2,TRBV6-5,ASSDRDRGYGYT
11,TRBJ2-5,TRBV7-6,ASSRSGLETQY
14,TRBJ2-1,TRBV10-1,ASSEVDRGTPYVQF
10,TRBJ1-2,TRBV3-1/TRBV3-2,ASSQTAGGYT
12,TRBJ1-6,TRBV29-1,SVKQGASNSPLH
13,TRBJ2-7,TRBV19,ASSIGTSGFYEQY
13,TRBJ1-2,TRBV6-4,ASSDSGGVDYGYT
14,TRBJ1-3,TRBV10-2,ASRPTEGNSGNTIY
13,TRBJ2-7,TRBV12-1,ASSPPWGPTYEQY
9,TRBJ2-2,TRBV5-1,ASTFSGELF
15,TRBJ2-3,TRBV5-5,ASSFGIAGELGDTQY
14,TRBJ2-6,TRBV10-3,AIIEDRNSGANVLT
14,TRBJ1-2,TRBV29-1,SATTGQASGPYGYT
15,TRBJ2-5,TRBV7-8,ASSLANGSRGQETQY
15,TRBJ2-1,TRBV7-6,ASSLMASGGEYNEQF
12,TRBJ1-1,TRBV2,ASSDSGDRTEAF
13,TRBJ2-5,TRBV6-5,ASSTHGAGQETQY
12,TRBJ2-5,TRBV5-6,ASSLDSRVGTQY
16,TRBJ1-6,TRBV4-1,ASSRSTPRDRGRAPLH
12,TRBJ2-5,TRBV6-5,ASSYGGTQETQY
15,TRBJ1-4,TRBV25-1,ASSESGTGGLDEKLF
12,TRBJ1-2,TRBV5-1,ASTLPGGDYGYT
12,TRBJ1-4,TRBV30,AWTVAGINEKLF
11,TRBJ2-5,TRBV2,ASQSFGEETQY
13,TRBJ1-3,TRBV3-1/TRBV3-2,ASSHLDSSGNTIY
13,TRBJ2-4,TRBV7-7,ASSLGGETKNIQY
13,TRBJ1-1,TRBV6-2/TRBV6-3,ASSPRGSKNTEAF
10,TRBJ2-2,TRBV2,ASSPRGGELF
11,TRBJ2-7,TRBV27,ASRPGQGAEQY
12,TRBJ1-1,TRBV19,ASRLGTMNTEAF
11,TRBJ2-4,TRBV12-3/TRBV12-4,ASSLAAKNIQY
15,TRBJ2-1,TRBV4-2,ASSPTTSASSYNEQF
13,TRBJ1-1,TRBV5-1,ASSFYTGAVTEAF
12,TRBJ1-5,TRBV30,AWSGNQGNQPQH
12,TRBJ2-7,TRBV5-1,ASSLDGGGYEQY
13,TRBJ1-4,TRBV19,ASTRSRGRREKLF
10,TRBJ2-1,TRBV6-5,ASKRLYNEQF
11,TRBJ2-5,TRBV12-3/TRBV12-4,ASSLRWEETQY
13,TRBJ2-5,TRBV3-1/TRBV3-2,ASSRDRGRGETQY
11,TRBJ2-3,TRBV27,ASSLIRADTQY
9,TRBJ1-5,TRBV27,ASSSGTAQH
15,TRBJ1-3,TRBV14,ASRYNPDRPSGNTIY
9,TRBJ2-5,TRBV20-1,SAEVGRAQY
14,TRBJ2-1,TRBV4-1,ASSQVGVDKYNEQF
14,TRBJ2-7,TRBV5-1,ASSRGPGTAGYEQY
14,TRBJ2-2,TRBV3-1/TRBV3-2,ASSHPDMISSGELF
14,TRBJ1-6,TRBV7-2,ASSSYRDWSNSPLH
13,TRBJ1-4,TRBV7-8,ASSLLEGANEKLF
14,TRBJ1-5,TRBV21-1,ASSKAITGGHQPQH
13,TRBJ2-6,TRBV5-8,ASSKGRNWANVLT
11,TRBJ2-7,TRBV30,AWSKDRAREQY
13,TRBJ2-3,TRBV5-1,ASSSTSGTTDTQY
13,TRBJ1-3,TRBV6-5,ASRRTQVSGNTIY